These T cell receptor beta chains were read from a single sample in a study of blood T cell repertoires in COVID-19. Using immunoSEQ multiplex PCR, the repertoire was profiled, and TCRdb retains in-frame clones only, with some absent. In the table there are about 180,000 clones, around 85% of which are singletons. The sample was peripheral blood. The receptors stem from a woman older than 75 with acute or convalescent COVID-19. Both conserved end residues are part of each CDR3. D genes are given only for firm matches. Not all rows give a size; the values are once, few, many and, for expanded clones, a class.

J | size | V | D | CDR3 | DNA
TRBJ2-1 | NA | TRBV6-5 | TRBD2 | CATRTSGSSYNEQFF | TGTGCCACCAGGACTAGCGGGAGCTCCTACAATGAGCAGTTCTTC
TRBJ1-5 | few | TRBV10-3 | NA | CAIKAQADQPQHF | TGTGCCATCAAAGCACAGGCGGATCAGCCCCAGCATTTT
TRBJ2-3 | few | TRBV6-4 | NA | CATGNGGPADTQYF | TGTGCCACGGGTAACGGGGGGCCGGCAGATACGCAGTATTTT
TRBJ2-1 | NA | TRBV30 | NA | CAWSPLLGEEQFF | TGTGCCTGGAGCCCCCTACTTGGTGAGGAGCAGTTCTTC
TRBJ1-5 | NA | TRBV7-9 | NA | CASSSVPSNQPQHF | TGTGCCAGCAGCTCGGTTCCTAGCAATCAGCCCCAGCATTTT
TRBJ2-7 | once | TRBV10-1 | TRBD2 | CASRSLAGLPYEQYF | TGCGCCAGCCGTTCCCTAGCGGGCCTACCCTACGAGCAGTACTTC
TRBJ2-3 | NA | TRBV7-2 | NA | CASSLRQGGDTQYF | TGTGCCAGCAGCTTACGGCAGGGGGGAGATACGCAGTATTTT
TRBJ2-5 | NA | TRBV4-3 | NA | CASSLRGSETQYF | TGCGCCAGCAGCCTCAGGGGTTCGGAGACCCAGTACTTC
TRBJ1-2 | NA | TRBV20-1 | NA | CSFTGGYGYTF | TGCAGTTTCACAGGCGGCTATGGCTACACCTTC
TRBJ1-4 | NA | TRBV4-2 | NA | CASSSPTATNEKLFF | TGTGCCAGCAGCTCCCCGACAGCGACTAATGAAAAACTGTTTTTT
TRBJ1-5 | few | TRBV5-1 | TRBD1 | CASSLGGDSSQPQHF | TGCGCCAGCAGCTTGGGAGGGGACAGCAGTCAGCCCCAGCATTTT
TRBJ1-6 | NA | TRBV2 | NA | CASSAGVGSPLHF | TGTGCCAGCAGTGCAGGGGTAGGGTCACCCCTCCACTTT
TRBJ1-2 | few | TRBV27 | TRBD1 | CASSPYGQDDYGYTF | TGTGCCAGCAGTCCTTATGGACAGGACGACTATGGCTACACCTTC
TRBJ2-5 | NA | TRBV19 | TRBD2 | CASSPTSGRETQYF | TGTGCCAGTAGTCCAACTAGCGGACGAGAGACCCAGTACTTC
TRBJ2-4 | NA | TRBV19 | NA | CASGQSKNIQYF | TGTGCCAGTGGACAGTCCAAAAACATTCAGTACTTC
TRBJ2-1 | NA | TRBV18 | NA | CASSPRGGTGNEQFF | TGTGCCAGCTCACCACGCGGGGGCACAGGCAATGAGCAGTTCTTC
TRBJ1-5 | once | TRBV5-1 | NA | CASSGLTHF | TGCGCCAGCAGCGGACTAACGCATTTT
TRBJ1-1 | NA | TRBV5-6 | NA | CASSLTSDLNTEVTAFF | TGTGCCAGCAGCCTTACAAGCGATTTGAACACTGAAGTCACCGCTTTCTTT
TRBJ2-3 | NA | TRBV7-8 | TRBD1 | CASSSRGGRTDTQYF | TGTGCCAGCAGCTCCCGAGGGGGCCGCACAGATACGCAGTATTTT
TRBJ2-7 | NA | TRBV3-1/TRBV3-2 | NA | CASRSTTHYEQYF | TGTGCCAGCAGATCGACTACCCACTACGAGCAGTACTTC
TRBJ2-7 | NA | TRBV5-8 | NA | CASSLTGQEGEQYF | TGTGCCAGCAGCTTGACCGGACAGGAGGGCGAGCAGTACTTC
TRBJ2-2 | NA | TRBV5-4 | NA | CASSWGHTTGELFF | TGTGCCAGCAGCTGGGGACATACGACCGGGGAGCTGTTTTTT
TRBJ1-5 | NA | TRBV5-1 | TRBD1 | CASSPGQGAGNQPQHF | TGCGCCAGCAGCCCAGGACAGGGGGCGGGAAATCAGCCCCAGCATTTT
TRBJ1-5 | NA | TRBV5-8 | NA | CASSFRGWGNQPQHF | TGTGCCAGCAGTTTTAGAGGGTGGGGTAATCAGCCCCAGCATTTT
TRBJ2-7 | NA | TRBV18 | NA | CASQGDSYEQYF | TGTGCTTCCCAGGGTGACTCCTACGAGCAGTACTTC
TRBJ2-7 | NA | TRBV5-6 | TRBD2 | CASSLMRGGRFYEQYF | TGTGCCAGCAGCTTGATGCGCGGGGGTAGATTCTACGAGCAGTACTTC
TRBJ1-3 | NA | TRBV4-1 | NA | CASSQERHGNTIYF | TGCGCCAGCAGCCAAGAGAGACATGGAAACACCATATATTTT
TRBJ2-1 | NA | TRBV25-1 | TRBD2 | CASGREGRDEQFF | TGTGCCAGCGGTCGGGAGGGCAGAGATGAGCAGTTCTTC
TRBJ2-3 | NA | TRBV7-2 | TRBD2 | CASSLTSGGATDTQYF | TGTGCCAGCAGCTTGACTAGCGGGGGGGCCACAGATACGCAGTATTTT
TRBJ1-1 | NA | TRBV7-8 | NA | CASSLGGSPIVRAFF | TGTGCCAGCAGCTTAGGTGGGTCCCCAATTGTGAGGGCTTTCTTT
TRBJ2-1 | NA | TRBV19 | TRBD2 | CASGAGGRAYNEQFF | TGTGCCAGTGGGGCCGGCGGGAGGGCTTACAATGAGCAGTTCTTC
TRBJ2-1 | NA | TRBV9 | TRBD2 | CASSPRLAEPNNEQFF | TGTGCCAGCAGCCCTCGACTAGCGGAGCCTAACAATGAGCAGTTCTTC
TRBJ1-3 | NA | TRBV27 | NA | CASSFRGESGNTIYF | TGTGCCAGCAGTTTCAGGGGAGAATCTGGAAACACCATATATTTT
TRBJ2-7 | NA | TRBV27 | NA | CASSSVRSYEQYF | TGTGCCAGCAGTTCGGTAAGATCCTACGAGCAGTACTTC
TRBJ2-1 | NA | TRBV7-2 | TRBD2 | CASSLGPSGGSYNEQFF | TGTGCCAGCAGCTTAGGTCCTAGCGGGGGCTCCTACAATGAGCAGTTCTTC
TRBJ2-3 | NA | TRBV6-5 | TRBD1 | CASSWHRGSTDTQYF | TGTGCCAGCAGTTGGCACAGGGGGAGCACAGATACGCAGTATTTT
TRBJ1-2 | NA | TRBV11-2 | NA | CASSRGAGALNGYTF | TGTGCCAGCAGCCGGGGGGCAGGGGCGCTTAATGGCTACACCTTC
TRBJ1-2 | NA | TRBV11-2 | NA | CASSLGGAGYGYTF | TGTGCCAGCAGCTTAGGCGGGGCTGGATATGGCTACACCTTC
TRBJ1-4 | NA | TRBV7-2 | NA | CASSYRRRGTNEKLFF | TGTGCCAGCAGCTACCGACGGCGGGGTACTAATGAAAAACTGTTTTTT
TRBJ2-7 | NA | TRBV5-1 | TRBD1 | CASSATGARTYEQYF | TGCGCCAGCAGCGCCACAGGGGCGAGAACCTACGAGCAGTACTTC
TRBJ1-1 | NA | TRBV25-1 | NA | CASSESAGEAFF | TGTGCCAGCAGTGAATCGGCGGGTGAAGCTTTCTTT
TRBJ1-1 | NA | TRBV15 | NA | CATSREAGNTEAFF | TGTGCCACCAGCAGAGAGGCGGGGAACACTGAAGCTTTCTTT
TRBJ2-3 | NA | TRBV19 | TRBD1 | CASSPGGPHTDTQYF | TGTGCCAGTAGTCCAGGGGGACCCCACACAGATACGCAGTATTTT
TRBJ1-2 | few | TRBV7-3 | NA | CASGTGGGPYGYTF | TGTGCCAGCGGGACTGGGGGAGGCCCCTATGGCTACACCTTC
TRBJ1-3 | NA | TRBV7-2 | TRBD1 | CASSLRTGAGNTIYF | TGTGCCAGCAGCTTAAGGACAGGGGCTGGAAACACCATATATTTT
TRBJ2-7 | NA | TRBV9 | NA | CASSVGQASSYEQYF | TGTGCCAGCAGCGTAGGACAGGCGAGCTCCTACGAGCAGTACTTC
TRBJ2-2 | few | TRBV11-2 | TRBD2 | CASSPRALAGVAGELFF | TGTGCCAGCAGCCCAAGGGCTCTAGCGGGAGTGGCCGGGGAGCTGTTTTTT
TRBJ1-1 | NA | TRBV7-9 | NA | CAGGLGGYTEAFF | TGTGCCGGGGGGTTGGGCGGATACACTGAAGCTTTCTTT
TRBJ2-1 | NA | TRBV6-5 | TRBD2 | CASSRTSSYNEQFF | TGTGCCAGCAGTAGGACTAGCTCCTACAATGAGCAGTTCTTC
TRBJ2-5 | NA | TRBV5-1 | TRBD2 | CASTLLSGVQETQYF | TGCGCCAGCACCCTCCTGAGCGGGGTCCAAGAGACCCAGTACTTC
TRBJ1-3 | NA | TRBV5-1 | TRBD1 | CASSVGQGTGNTIYF | TGCGCCAGCAGCGTCGGACAGGGGACTGGAAACACCATATATTTT
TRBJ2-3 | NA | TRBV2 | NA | CASSPGTDTQYF | TGTGCCAGCAGTCCGGGAACAGATACGCAGTATTTT
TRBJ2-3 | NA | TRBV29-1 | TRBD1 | CSVGTGGSDTQYF | TGCAGCGTTGGGACAGGGGGCTCAGATACGCAGTATTTT
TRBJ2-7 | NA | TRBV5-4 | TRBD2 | CASSSGTSGLYEQYF | TGTGCCAGCAGCTCCGGGACTAGCGGGCTCTACGAGCAGTACTTC
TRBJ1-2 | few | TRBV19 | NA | CASSFDREGGYTF | TGTGCCAGTAGTTTCGACCGAGAGGGCGGCTACACCTTC
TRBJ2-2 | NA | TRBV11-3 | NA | CASSSRPYTGELFF | TGTGCCAGCAGCTCCCGTCCGTACACCGGGGAGCTGTTTTTT
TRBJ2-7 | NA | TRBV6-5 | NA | CASSYPPRGGGYEQYF | TGTGCCAGCAGTTACCCCCCGAGAGGGGGAGGGTACGAGCAGTACTTC
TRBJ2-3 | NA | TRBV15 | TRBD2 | CATSRETSGGPADTQYF | TGTGCCACCAGCAGAGAGACTAGCGGGGGACCGGCTGATACGCAGTATTTT
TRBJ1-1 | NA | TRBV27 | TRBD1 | CASSRNTGTGHTEAFF | TGTGCCAGCAGTAGAAACACCGGGACAGGGCACACTGAAGCTTTCTTT